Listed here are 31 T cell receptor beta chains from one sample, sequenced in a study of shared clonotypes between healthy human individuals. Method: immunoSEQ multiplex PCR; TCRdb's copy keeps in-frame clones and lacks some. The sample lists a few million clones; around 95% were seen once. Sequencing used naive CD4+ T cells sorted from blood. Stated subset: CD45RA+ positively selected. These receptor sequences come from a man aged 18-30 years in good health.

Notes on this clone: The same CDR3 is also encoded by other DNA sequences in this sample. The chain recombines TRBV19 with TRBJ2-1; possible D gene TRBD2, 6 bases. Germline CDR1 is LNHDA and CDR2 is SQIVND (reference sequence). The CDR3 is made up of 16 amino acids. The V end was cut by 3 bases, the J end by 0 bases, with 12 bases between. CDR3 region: CASSIGGSGSYNEQFF. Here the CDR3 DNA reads TGTGCCAGTAGTATCGGCGGTAGCGGCTCCTACAATGAGCAGTTCTTC.

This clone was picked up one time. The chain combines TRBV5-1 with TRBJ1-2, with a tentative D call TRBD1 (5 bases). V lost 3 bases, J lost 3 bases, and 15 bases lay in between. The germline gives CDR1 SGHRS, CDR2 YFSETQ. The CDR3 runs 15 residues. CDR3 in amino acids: CASSYGAGTHYGYTF. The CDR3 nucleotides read TGCGCCAGCAGCTATGGTGCCGGGACCCACTATGGCTACACCTTC.

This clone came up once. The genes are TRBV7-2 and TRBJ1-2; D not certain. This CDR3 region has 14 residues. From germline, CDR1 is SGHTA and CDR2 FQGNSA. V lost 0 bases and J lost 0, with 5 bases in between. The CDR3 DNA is TGTGCCAGCAGCTTAGCACACGCTAACTATGGCTACACCTTC. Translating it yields CASSLAHANYGYTF.

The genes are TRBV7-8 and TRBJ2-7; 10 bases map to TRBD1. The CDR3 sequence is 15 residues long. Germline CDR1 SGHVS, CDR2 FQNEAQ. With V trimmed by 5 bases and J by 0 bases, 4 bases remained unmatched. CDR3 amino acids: CASSPGQGSSYEQYF. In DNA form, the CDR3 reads TGTGCCAGCAGCCCGGGACAGGGGAGCTCCTACGAGCAGTACTTC.

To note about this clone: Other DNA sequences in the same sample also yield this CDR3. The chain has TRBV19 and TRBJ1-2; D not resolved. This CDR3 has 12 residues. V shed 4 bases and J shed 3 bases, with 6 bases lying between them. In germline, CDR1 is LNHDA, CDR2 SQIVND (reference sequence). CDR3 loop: CASSTRDYGYTF. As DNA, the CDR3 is TGTGCCAGTAGTACTCGAGACTATGGCTACACCTTC.

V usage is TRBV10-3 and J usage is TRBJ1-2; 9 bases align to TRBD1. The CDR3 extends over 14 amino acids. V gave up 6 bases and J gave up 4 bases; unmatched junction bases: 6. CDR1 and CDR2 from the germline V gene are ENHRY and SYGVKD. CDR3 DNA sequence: TGTGCCATCAGCCCCGGACAGGGGAGCTATGGCTACACCTTC. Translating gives CAISPGQGSYGYTF.

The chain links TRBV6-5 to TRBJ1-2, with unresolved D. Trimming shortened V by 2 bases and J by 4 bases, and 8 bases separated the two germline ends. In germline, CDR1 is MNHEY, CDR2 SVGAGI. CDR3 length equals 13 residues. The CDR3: CASSYGRAYGYTF. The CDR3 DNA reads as TGTGCCAGCAGTTACGGCCGGGCCTATGGCTACACCTTC.

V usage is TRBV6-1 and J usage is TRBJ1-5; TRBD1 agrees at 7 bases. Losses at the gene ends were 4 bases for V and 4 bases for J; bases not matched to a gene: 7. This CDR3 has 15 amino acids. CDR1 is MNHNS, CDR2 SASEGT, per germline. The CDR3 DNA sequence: TGTGCCAGCAGTGGACGGGGACAGACGAATCAGCCCCAGCATTTT. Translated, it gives CASSGRGQTNQPQHF.

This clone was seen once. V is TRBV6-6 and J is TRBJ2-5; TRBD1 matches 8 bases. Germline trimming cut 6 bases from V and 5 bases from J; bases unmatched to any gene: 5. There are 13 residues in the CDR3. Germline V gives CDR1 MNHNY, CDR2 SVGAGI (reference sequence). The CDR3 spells CASSNRGEETQYF. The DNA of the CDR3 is TGTGCCAGCAGCAACAGGGGGGAGGAGACCCAGTACTTC.

As DNA, the CDR3 is TGTGCCAGCTCACCGACAGGGTCTTCCGAGCAGTACTTC. This codes for CASSPTGSSEQYF. V gene TRBV18 combines with J gene TRBJ2-7, with 7 bases aligning to TRBD1. The CDR3 is 13 residues long. In germline, CDR1 is KGHSH, CDR2 LQKENI. V was pared by 3 bases and J by 6 bases, with 5 bases of the junction left unmatched.

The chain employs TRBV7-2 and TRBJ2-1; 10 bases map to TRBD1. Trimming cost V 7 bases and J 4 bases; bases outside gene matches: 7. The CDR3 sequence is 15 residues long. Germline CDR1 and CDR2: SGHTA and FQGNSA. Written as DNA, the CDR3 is TGTGCCAGCACCACGACGGGACAGGGGTACAATGAGCAGTTCTTC. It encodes CASTTTGQGYNEQFF.

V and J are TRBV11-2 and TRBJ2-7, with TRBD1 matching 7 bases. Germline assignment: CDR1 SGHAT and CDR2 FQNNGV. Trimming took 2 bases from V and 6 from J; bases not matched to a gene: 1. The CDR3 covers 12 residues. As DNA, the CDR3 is TGTGCCAGCAGCTTAAGGGGGCGCGAGCAGTACTTC. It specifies CASSLRGREQYF. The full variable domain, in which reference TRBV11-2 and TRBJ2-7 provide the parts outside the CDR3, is EAGVAQSPRYKIIEKRQSVAFWCNPISGHATLYWYQQILGQGPKLLIQFQNNGVVDDSQLPKDRFSAERLKGVDSTLKIQPAKLEDSAVYLCASSLRGREQYFGPGTRLTVT.

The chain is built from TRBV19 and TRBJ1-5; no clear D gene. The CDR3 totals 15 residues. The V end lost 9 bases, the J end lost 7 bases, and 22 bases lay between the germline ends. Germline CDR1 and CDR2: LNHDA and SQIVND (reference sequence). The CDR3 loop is CASSSPGGLRQPQHF. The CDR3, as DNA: TGTGCCAGCTCATCTCCCGGCGGGTTGCGCCAGCCCCAGCATTTT.

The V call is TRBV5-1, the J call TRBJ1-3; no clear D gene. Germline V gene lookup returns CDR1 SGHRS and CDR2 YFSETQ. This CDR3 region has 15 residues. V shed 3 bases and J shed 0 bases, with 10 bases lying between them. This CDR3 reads CASSSLGPSGNTIYF. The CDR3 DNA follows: TGCGCCAGCAGCTCCCTCGGGCCCTCTGGAAACACCATATATTTT.

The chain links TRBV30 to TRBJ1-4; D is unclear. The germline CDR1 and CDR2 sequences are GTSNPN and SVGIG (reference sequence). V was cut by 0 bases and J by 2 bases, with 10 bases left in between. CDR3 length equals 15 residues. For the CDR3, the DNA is TGTGCCTGGAGTGTACTTGGAGGGACTAATGAAAAACTGTTTTTT. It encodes CAWSVLGGTNEKLFF.

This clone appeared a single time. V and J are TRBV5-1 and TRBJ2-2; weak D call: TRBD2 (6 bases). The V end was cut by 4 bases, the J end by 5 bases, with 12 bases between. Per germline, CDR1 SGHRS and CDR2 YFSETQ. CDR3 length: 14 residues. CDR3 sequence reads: CASSPQTRTGELFF. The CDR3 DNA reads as TGCGCCAGCAGCCCCCAGACTAGAACCGGGGAGCTGTTTTTT.

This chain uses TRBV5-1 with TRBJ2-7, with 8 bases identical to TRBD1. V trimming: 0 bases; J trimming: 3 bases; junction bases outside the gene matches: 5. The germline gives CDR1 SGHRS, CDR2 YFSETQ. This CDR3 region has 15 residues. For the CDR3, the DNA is TGCGCCAGCAGCTTGGGGCAGGGGGCGATCTACGAGCAGTACTTC. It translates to CASSLGQGAIYEQYF.

The CDR3 sequence is CASSLSGVGTGELFF. For the CDR3, the DNA is TGTGCCAGCAGTCTTAGCGGGGTAGGCACCGGGGAGCTGTTTTTT. The chain couples TRBV2 to TRBJ2-2; 8 bases line up with TRBD2. V lost 5 bases to trimming and J lost 4 bases; unmatched junction nucleotides: 6. Germline V gene lookup returns CDR1 SNHLY and CDR2 FYNNEI. The CDR3 spans 15 residues.

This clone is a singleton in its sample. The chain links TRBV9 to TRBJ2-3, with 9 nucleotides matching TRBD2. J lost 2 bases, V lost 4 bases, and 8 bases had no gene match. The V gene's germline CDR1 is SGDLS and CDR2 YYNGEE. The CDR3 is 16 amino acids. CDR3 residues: CASSTGTSTITDTQYF. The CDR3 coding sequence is TGTGCCAGCAGCACCGGGACTAGCACTATCACAGATACGCAGTATTTT.

This CDR3 is CAWSVRLAGADTQYF. Here the CDR3 DNA reads TGTGCCTGGAGTGTACGTCTAGCGGGGGCGGATACGCAGTATTTT. V usage is TRBV30 and J usage is TRBJ2-3; 10 bases match TRBD2. Germline trimming cut 0 bases from V and 6 bases from J; bases unmatched to any gene: 6. The CDR3 loop spans 15 amino acids. Germline CDR1 GTSNPN, CDR2 SVGIG (reference sequence).

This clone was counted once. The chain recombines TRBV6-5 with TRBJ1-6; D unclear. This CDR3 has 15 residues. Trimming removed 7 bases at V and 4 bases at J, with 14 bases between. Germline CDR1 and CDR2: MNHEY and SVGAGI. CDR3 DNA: TGTGCCAGCATGTCGGGTCAGAATTATAATTCACCCCTCCACTTT. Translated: CASMSGQNYNSPLHF.

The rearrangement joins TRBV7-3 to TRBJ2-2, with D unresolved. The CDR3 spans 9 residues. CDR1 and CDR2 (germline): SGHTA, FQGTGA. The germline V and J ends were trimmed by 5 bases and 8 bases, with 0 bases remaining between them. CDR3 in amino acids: CASSGELFF. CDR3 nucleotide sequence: TGTGCCAGCAGCGGGGAGCTGTTTTTT.

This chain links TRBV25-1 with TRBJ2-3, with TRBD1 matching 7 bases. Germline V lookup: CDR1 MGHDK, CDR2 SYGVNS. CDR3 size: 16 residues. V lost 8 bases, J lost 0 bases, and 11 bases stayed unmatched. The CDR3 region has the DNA TGTGCCAGCGAGACAGGGCTTGGCGGGAGCACAGATACGCAGTATTTT. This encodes CASETGLGGSTDTQYF. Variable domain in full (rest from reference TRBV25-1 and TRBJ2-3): EADIYQTPRYLVIGTGKKITLECSQTMGHDKMYWYQQDPGMELHLIHYSYGVNSTEKGDLSSESTVSRIRTEHFPLTLESARPSHTSQYLCASETGLGGSTDTQYFGPGTRLTVL.

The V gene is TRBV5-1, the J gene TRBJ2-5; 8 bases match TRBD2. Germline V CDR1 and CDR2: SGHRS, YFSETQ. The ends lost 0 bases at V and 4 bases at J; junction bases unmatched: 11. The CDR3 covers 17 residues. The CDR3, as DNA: TGCGCCAGCAGCTTGGCCCCCCCTTCGAGCGGGGGAGAGACCCAGTACTTC. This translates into CASSLAPPSSGGETQYF. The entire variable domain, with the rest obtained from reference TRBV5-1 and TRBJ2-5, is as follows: KAGVTQTPRYLIKTRGQQVTLSCSPISGHRSVSWYQQTPGQGLQFLFEYFSETQRNKGNFPGRFSGRQFSNSRSEMNVSTLELGDSALYLCASSLAPPSSGGETQYFGPGTRLLVL.

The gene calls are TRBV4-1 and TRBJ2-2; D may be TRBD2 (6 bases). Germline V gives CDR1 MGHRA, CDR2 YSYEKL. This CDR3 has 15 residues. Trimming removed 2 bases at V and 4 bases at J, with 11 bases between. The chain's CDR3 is CASSQRAEGTGELFF. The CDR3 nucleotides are TGCGCCAGCAGCCAACGAGCGGAGGGCACCGGGGAGCTGTTTTTT.

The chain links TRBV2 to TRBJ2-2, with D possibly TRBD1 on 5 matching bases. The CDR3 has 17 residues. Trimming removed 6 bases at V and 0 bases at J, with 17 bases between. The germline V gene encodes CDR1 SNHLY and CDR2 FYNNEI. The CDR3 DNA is TGTGCCAGCAGGCCGGACACAGGATGGGCGAACACCGGGGAGCTGTTTTTT. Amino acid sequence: CASRPDTGWANTGELFF.

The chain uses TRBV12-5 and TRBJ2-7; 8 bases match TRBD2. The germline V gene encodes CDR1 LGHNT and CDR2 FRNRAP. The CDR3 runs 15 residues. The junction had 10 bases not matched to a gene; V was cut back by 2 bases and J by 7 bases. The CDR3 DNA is TGTGCTAGTGGTTTGTGGAGCGGGAGAATGTGGGAGCAGTACTTC. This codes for CASGLWSGRMWEQYF.

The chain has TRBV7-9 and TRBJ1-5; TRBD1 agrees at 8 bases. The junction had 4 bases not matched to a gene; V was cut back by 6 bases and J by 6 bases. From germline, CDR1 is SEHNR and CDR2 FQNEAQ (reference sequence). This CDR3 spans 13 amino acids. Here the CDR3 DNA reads TGTGCCAGCAGGGGACAGGAGGGTCAGCCCCAGCATTTT. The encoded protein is CASRGQEGQPQHF. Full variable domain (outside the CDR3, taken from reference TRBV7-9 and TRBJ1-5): DTGVSQNPRHKITKRGQNVTFRCDPISEHNRLYWYRQTLGQGPEFLTYFQNEAQLEKSRLLSDRFSAERPKGSFSTLEIQRTEQGDSAMYLCASRGQEGQPQHFGDGTRLSIL.

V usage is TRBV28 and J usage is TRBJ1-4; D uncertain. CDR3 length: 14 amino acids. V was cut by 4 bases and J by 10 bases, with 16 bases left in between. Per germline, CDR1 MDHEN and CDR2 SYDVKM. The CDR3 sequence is CASSSAQAPGKLFF. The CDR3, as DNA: TGTGCCAGCAGTTCTGCGCAGGCCCCTGGAAAACTGTTTTTT.

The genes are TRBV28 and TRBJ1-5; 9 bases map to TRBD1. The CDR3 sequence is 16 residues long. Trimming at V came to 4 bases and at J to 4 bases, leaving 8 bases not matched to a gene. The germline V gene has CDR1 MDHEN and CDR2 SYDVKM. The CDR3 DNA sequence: TGTGCCAGCAGTTCACAGGGGGCCCCAGAAAATCAGCCCCAGCATTTT. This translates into CASSSQGAPENQPQHF.

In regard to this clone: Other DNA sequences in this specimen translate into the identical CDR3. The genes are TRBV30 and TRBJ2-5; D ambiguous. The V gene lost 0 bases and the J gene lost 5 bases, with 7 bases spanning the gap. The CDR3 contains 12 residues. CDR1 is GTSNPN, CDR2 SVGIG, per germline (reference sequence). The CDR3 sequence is CAWSVRVETQYF. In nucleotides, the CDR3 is TGTGCCTGGAGTGTACGTGTTGAGACCCAGTACTTC.